Listed below are T cell receptor beta chains from one sample, sequenced in a study of regulatory T cells in long-lasting Graves disease. TCRdb re-analysed the multiplex PCR reads in MiXCR, keeping a single row per CDR3 protein. The sample lists 350,000 to 450,000 distinct CDR3 sequences; about 10% were seen once. These data were likewise used in another study, on T cells in Graves' hyperthyroidism and ophthalmopathy.

The specimen was peripheral blood mononuclear cells (PBMCs), collected at new diagnosis, from a patient treated with antithyroid drugs. The origin of the receptors is a woman between 18 and 29 years old with Graves disease. Both conserved end residues are part of each CDR3.

v_gene	j_gene	CDR3aa
TRBV29-1	TRBJ2-1	CSEWGSGNNEQFF
TRBV11-2	TRBJ1-1	CASSSLSGPEAFF
TRBV19	TRBJ1-1	CASSIFGRMNTEAFF
TRBV20-1	TRBJ2-5	CSAPLSSRGEETQYF
TRBV19	TRBJ2-4	CASSIAFRGGAKNIQYF
TRBV5-6	TRBJ2-2	CASSWGAGELFF
TRBV20-1	TRBJ2-5	CSARGQSGETQYF
TRBV7-2	TRBJ2-1	CASSLGLAGVWDEQFF
TRBV5-1	TRBJ1-5	CASSLRTGDQPQHF
TRBV6-1	TRBJ1-6	CAAVTWSSYNSPLHF
TRBV28	TRBJ1-2	CASSPRVHGYTF
TRBV9	TRBJ2-5	CASSADGTFYQETQYF
TRBV11-1	TRBJ1-1	CASSLGGPDTEAFF
TRBV28	TRBJ1-6	CASSMVGHRNSPLHF
TRBV30	TRBJ1-1	CAWSRMNTEAFF
TRBV19	TRBJ2-1	CASRGRSVSEQFF
TRBV6-1	TRBJ2-1	CASIMGLADVYNEQFF
TRBV6-1	TRBJ2-1	CASSPTIAGVSNEQFF
TRBV11-2	TRBJ1-3	CASSLDPGPAVSGNTIYF
TRBV28	TRBJ1-5	CASSLLVQGQPQHF
TRBV5-1	TRBJ1-1	CASSFRHDTEAFF
TRBV5-1	TRBJ2-1	CASSAGGAVYNEQFF
TRBV7-9	TRBJ1-1	CASSLGDRDWNTEAFF
TRBV28	TRBJ1-4	CASSEQGADEKLFF
TRBV19	TRBJ2-7	CASSIQGIGYEQYF
TRBV6-2/TRBV6-3	TRBJ2-3	CASSSLERESDTQYF
TRBV5-1	TRBJ1-1	CASSGTGLAEAFF
TRBV12-3/TRBV12-4	TRBJ2-2	CASSSPRGRALNTGELFF
TRBV15	TRBJ2-2	CATSRDPGGTGELFF
TRBV5-6	TRBJ2-5	CASSLQLILDPQETQYF
TRBV7-9	TRBJ2-1	CASSAPGGTRSEQFF